This T cell receptor (beta chain) was captured by sequencing in a study of early T cells in non-severe SARS-CoV-2 infection. MiXCR, applied by TCRdb to the 5' RACE reads, yields one record per CDR3 protein. Of approximately 99,000 distinct CDR3 sequences in the sample, about an eighth were seen once. V was trimmed by 2 bases and J by 1 base, leaving 20 bases between them. Germline values: CDR1 DFQATT, CDR2 SNEGSKA (reference sequence). The CDR3 runs to 17 residues. Ten or more counts support this clonotype. Sequencing used whole blood. This clonotype was obtained from an adult who was a healthcare worker with PCR-confirmed SARS-CoV-2 infection or an uninfected control (not recorded which). The chain has TRBV20-1 and TRBJ2-5, with D possibly being TRBD2 (6 bases). The CDR3: CSARSFGRGIRQETQYF. In nucleotides, the CDR3 is TGCAGTGCTAGATCGTTTGGGCGGGGAATCCGCCAAGAGACCCAGTACTTC.